This T cell receptor (beta chain) was identified in a study of blood T cells in healthy people across ages. The CDR3 totals 17 residues. Germline V gene data show CDR1 as MNHEY and CDR2 as SVGAGI. Trimming cost V 4 bases and J 0 bases, with 13 bases left between them. PCR was performed a second time for 7 to 11 cycles using a sample-barcoded 5' primer and a J-beta primer mix. A 12-random-nucleotide template-switch adaptor tagged each cDNA molecule. Individual samples furnished no less than 2.5 million CDR3-containing paired-end reads apiece. In TCRdb, the 5' RACE reads were re-called with MiXCR into one record per CDR3 protein. The sample includes some 1.5 million distinct CDR3 sequences, roughly 27% of them seen just once.

V is TRBV6-5 and J is TRBJ1-6, with D tentatively TRBD1 (6 bases). Sequencing used blood. The receptor was isolated from a woman aged 25 to 39 in good health. The CDR3, as DNA: TGTGCCAGCAGTTCCCCCGCAGGGGTCTCCTATAATTCACCCCTCCACTTT. Amino acids: CASSSPAGVSYNSPLHF.